The clone carrying this TCR beta chain was seen many times. As it was prepared, the TCRbeta library received unique molecular identifiers. Via MiXCR, TCRdb re-called the PCR reads, giving one row per CDR3 protein. The data show about 260,000 distinct CDR3 sequences, under 14% seen once. The source of the sample is a study of T-cell reconstitution after alpha-beta-depleted transplantation in children. Trimming took 4 bases from V and 4 from J; bases not matched to a gene: 11. The CDR3 consists of 17 residues. The TCR originated in a male patient between 2 and 9 years old who had a stem cell transplant for chronic granulomatous disease, so the T cells may come from the graft donor. Source: peripheral blood, taken 180 days after TCRalphabeta/CD19-depleted stem cell transplant. The chain has TRBV12-3 or TRBV12-4 and TRBJ2-2; 8 nucleotides align to TRBD2. CDR3 sequence reads: CASSSRPAGVITGELFF. The CDR3 nucleotides read TGTGCCAGCAGTTCCCGACCAGCGGGAGTAATCACCGGGGAGCTGTTTTTT.